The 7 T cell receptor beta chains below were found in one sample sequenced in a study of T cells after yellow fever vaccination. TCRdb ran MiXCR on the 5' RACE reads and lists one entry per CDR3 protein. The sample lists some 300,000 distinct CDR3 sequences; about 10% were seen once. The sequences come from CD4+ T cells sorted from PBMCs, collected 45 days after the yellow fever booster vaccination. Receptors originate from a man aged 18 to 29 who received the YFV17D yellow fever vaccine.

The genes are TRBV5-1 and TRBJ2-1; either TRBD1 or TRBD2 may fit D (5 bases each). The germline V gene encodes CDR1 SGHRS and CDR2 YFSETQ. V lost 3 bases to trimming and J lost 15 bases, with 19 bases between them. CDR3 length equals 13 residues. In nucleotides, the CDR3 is TGCGCCAGCAGCTCACCGGGACCACGAGGCGTGTTCTTC. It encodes CASSSPGPRGVFF.

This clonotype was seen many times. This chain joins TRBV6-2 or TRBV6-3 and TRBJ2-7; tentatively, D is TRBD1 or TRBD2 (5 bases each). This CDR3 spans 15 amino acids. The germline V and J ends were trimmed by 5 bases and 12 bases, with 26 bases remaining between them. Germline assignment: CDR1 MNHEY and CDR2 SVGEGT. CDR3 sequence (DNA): TGTGCCAGCAGTGACCCGAGGGACGGCGGCCGGGGATGGTACTTC. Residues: CASSDPRDGGRGWYF.

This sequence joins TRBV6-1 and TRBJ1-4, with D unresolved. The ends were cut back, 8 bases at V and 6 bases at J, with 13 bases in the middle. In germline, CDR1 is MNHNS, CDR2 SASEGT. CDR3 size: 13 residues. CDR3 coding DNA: TGTGCCAGCGAGGGTCTATTGGATGAAAAACTGTTTTTT. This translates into CASEGLLDEKLFF.

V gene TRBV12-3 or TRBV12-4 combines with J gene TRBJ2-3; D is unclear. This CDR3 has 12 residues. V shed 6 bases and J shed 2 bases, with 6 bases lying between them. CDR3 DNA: TGTGCCAGCAGACGACACACAGATACGCAGTATTTT. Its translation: CASRRHTDTQYF.

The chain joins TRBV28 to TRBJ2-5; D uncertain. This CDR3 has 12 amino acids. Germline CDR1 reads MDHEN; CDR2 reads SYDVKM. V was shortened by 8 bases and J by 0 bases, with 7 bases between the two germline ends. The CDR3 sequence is CASVGYQETQYF. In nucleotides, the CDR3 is TGTGCCAGCGTAGGGTACCAAGAGACCCAGTACTTC.

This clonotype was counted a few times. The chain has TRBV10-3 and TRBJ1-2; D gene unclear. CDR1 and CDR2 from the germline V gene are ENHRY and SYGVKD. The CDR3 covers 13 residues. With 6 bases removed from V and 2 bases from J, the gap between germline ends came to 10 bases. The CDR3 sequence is CAIRRTENYGYTF. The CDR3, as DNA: TGTGCCATCAGAAGAACAGAGAACTATGGCTACACCTTC.

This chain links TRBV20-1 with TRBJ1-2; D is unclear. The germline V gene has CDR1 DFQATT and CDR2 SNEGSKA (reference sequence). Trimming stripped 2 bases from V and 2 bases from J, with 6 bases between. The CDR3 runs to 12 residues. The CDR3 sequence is CSARHGNYGYTF. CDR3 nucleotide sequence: TGCAGTGCTAGACATGGGAACTATGGCTACACCTTC.